This T cell receptor beta chain was sequenced in a study of blood T cell repertoires in COVID-19. Across the study: Both acute and convalescent COVID-19 samples were obtained from the United States, Italy and Spain.

Germline loops: CDR1 LNHDA, CDR2 SQIVND (reference sequence). V was trimmed by 7 bases and J by 3 bases, leaving 19 bases between them. CDR3 length: 16 residues. Sequencing was performed with immunoSEQ multiplex PCR; in TCRdb, only in-frame clones are kept and a portion is missing. The sample yields nearly 80,000 clones, 82% seen once. This chain joins TRBV19 and TRBJ1-5; D ambiguous. Sequenced material: peripheral blood. The source is a woman in her 70s with acute or convalescent COVID-19. CDR3 protein: CASNPQVVRFNQPQHF. CDR3 DNA: TGTGCCAGTAACCCCCAGGTCGTACGATTCAATCAGCCCCAGCATTTT.